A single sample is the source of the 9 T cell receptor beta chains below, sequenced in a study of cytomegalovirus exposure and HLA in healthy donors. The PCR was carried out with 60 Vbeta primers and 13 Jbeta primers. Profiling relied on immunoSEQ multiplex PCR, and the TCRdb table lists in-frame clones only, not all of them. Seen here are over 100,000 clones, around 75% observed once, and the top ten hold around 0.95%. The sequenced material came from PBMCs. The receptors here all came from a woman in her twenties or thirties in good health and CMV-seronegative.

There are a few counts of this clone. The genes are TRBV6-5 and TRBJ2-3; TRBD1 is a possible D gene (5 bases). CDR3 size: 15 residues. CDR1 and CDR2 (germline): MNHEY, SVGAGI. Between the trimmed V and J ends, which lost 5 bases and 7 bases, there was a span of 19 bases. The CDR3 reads CASSVEGAGANTQYF. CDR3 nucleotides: TGTGCCAGCAGTGTGGAAGGGGCAGGTGCGAATACGCAGTATTTT.

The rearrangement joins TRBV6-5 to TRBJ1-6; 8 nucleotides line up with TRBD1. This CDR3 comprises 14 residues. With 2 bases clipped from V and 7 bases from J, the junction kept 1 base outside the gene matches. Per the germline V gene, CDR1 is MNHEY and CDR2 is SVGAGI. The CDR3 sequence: CASSYTGGNSPLHF. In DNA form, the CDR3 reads TGTGCCAGCAGTTACACAGGGGGGAATTCACCCCTCCACTTT.

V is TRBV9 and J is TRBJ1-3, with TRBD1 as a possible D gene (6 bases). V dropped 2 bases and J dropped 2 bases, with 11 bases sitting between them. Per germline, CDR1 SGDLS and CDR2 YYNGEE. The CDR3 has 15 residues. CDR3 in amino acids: CASSVQTGTGNTIYF. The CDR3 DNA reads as TGTGCCAGCAGCGTGCAAACAGGGACTGGAAACACCATATATTTT.

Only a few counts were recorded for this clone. The CDR3 is CATSPSDSPFDYGYTF. The DNA of the CDR3 is TGTGCCACCAGCCCCAGCGACTCCCCGTTTGACTATGGCTACACCTTC. The chain uses TRBV15 and TRBJ1-2; D is uncertain. The ends were cut back, 5 bases at V and 3 bases at J, with 19 bases in the middle. This CDR3 is built from 16 residues. The germline CDR1 and CDR2 sequences are LNHNV and YYDKDF (reference sequence).

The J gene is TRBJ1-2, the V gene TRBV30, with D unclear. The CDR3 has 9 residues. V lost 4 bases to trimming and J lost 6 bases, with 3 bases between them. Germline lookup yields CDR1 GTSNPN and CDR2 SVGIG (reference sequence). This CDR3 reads CAWTDGYTF. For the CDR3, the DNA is TGTGCCTGGACGGATGGCTACACCTTC.

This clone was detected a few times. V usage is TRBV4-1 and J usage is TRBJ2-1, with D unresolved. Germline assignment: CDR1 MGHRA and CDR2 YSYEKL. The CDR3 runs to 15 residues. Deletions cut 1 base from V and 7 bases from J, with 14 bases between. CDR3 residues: CASSQVLPQENEQFF. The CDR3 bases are TGCGCCAGCAGCCAAGTTCTCCCTCAAGAGAATGAGCAGTTCTTC.

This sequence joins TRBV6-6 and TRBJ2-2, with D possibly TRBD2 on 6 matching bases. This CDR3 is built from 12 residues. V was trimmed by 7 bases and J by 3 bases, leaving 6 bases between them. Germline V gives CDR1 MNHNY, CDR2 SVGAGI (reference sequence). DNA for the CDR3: TGTGCCAGCACGGGGGACACCGGGGAGCTGTTTTTT. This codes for CASTGDTGELFF.

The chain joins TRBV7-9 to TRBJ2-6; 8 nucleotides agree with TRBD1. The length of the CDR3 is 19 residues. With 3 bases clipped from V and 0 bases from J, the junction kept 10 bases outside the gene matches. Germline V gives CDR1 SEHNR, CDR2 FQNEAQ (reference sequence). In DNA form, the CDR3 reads TGTGCCAGCAGCTTCGACAGGGGCCAATACATCTCTGGGGCCAACGTCCTGACTTTC. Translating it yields CASSFDRGQYISGANVLTF. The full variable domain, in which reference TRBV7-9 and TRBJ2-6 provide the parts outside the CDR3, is DTGVSQNPRHKITKRGQNVTFRCDPISEHNRLYWYRQTLGQGPEFLTYFQNEAQLEKSRLLSDRFSAERPKGSFSTLEIQRTEQGDSAMYLCASSFDRGQYISGANVLTFGAGSRLTVL.

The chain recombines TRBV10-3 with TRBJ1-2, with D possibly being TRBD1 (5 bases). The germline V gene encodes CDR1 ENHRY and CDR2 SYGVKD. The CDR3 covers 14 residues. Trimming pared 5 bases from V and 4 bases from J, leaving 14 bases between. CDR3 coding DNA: TGTGCCATCAGTATGGACACCCTCCCCTATGGCTACACCTTC. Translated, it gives CAISMDTLPYGYTF.